Listed below are T cell receptor beta chains from one sample, sequenced in a study of shared clonotypes between healthy human individuals. Assay used: immunoSEQ multiplex PCR; TCRdb lists only in-frame clones, some missing. Of roughly 1.5 million clones listed, roughly 98% are singletons. The sequencing sample was made of naive CD4+ T cells sorted from blood. All receptors derive from a man younger than 40 in good health. Both conserved end residues are part of each CDR3. The order of the fields is J gene, V gene, clone size, D gene, CDR3 DNA, CDR3 protein. A D gene is named only where the DNA matches it firmly. Only part of the rows carry a size: once, few, many, or a class if the clone is expanded.

TRBJ2-1,TRBV6-6,.,.,TGTGCCAGCAGGGGGAGTTCTTTGGGCAATGAGCAGTTCTTC,CASRGSSLGNEQFF
TRBJ1-5,TRBV13,.,.,TGTGCCAGCAGCCGGACCGGAACTGAGCCCCAGCATTTT,CASSRTGTEPQHF
TRBJ2-7,TRBV11-2,.,.,TGTGCCAGCAGCTTAGTGGCTCCCGTACGGGGGAGCTCCTACGAGCAGTACTTC,CASSLVAPVRGSSYEQYF
TRBJ2-1,TRBV20-1,.,TRBD2,TGCAGTGTGGAAGCGGGAAATGAGCAGTTCTTC,CSVEAGNEQFF
TRBJ2-7,TRBV4-3,once,TRBD2,TGCGCCAGCAGCCAAGATACCCCAAAAGCGGGACCCCCCTACGAGCAGTACTTC,CASSQDTPKAGPPYEQYF
TRBJ1-1,TRBV5-4,.,.,TGTGCCAGCAGCTTACCACAGGGTCAGAACACTGAAGCTTTCTTT,CASSLPQGQNTEAFF
TRBJ2-7,TRBV15,.,.,TGTGCCACCAGCAGAGATCCCTTCTACGAGCAGTACTTC,CATSRDPFYEQYF
TRBJ2-1,TRBV29-1,.,.,TGCAGCGTTGCGGGTCGGGGTAATGAGCAGTTCTTC,CSVAGRGNEQFF
TRBJ2-7,TRBV11-1,.,.,TGTGCCAGCAGCGGGGCCTTCTACGAGCAGTACTTC,CASSGAFYEQYF
TRBJ2-7,TRBV29-1,.,.,TGCAGCGTCCTTCAGGCCTACGAGCAGTACTTC,CSVLQAYEQYF
TRBJ1-2,TRBV7-8,once,.,TGTGCCAGCAGCTTAGGGGGCGACTATGGCTACACCTTC,CASSLGGDYGYTF
TRBJ2-3,TRBV10-3,.,.,TGTGCCATCAGTGCAGTGTCCAGTGGAGCAGATACGCAGTATTTT,CAISAVSSGADTQYF
TRBJ2-6,TRBV9,.,.,TGTGCCAGCAGCGTATCCGTCTCTGGGGCCAACGTCCTGACTTTC,CASSVSVSGANVLTF
TRBJ2-7,TRBV5-1,.,TRBD2,TGCGCCAGCAGCCCCCGAGGGACTAGCGGGGATAGCTCCTACGAGCAGTACTTC,CASSPRGTSGDSSYEQYF
TRBJ2-3,TRBV28,.,TRBD2,TGTGCCAGCAGGACCTGGGACCTAAGGCGGTCGGTGCGGGAGAGGGGCACAGATACGCAGTATTTT,CASRTWDLRRSVRERGTDTQYF
TRBJ2-7,TRBV29-1,.,TRBD2,TGCAGCGTTGAAGAGACTAGCGGGAGGTCTTACGAGCAGTACTTC,CSVEETSGRSYEQYF
TRBJ2-7,TRBV7-2,once,.,TGTGCCAGCAGCTTAGTCCAGGGTGAGACCTACGAGCAGTACTTC,CASSLVQGETYEQYF
TRBJ2-3,TRBV18,.,TRBD1,TGTGCCAGCTCGCGGGACAGGGGGCGGACAGATACGCAGTATTTT,CASSRDRGRTDTQYF
TRBJ1-3,TRBV29-1,.,.,TGCAGCGTTACAGGCCGCTCTGGAAACACCATATATTTT,CSVTGRSGNTIYF
TRBJ2-3,TRBV20-1,.,.,TGCAGTGCTAGACGGTCAGATACGCAGTATTTT,CSARRSDTQYF
TRBJ2-5,TRBV29-1,.,TRBD1,TGCAGCGTTAGTATAGACAGGGTTGGGACCCAGTACTTC,CSVSIDRVGTQYF
TRBJ2-7,TRBV28,once,TRBD2,TGTGCCAGCCAACGGACTAGCGGGTTTTACGAGCAGTACTTC,CASQRTSGFYEQYF